Described below is a single T cell receptor beta chain sequence and its context. Its specific antigen is unknown. No much larger clone is present one base from it, and per-base qualities are unavailable. TCRdb shows the sequencer as Illumina MiSeq. TCRdb's own reprocessing of the public reads used fastp at Q25 and MiXCR and kept productive beta chains. Each CDR3 protein appears once, grouped with its most common genes and DNA. In this sample the table shows fewer than 80,000 distinct CDR3 sequences, less than 25% of which occur a single time. The ten biggest clones cover about 2.3% of the sample. V gives up 1 base and J gives up 9 bases, and the segment between their germline ends measures 4 bases. Including cysteine and phenylalanine, the CDR3 has 12 amino acids. Kept here is only the CDR3 DNA, which spans 36 bases and is read in frame from base 1. The data derive from a study of lung T cells in sarcoidosis with Löfgren's syndrome (dated by TCRdb to 2017 to 2019). With respect to the entire study: Sarcoidosis was characterized as a granulomatous disease that mainly affects the lungs and features an accumulation of CD4+ T cells in bronchoalveolar lavage fluid. The repertoire analyses concentrated on Lofgren's syndrome patients.

General conclusions and limits of the study: TRAV12-1 and TRBV2 were reported as the most expanded V gene segments in Löfgren's syndrome patients compared with control subjects. In alphabeta pairing analysis, TRAV12-1 was found to pair preferentially with TRBV2, and CDR3 homology was shown by the resulting paired TCRs. Multiple Lofgren's syndrome patients were reported to share TRAV12-1 and TRBV2 CDR3 motifs, a finding that suggests public CD4+ TCR repertoires. Recognition of a sarcoidosis-associated antigen was only suggested, and the antigen itself remained putative and was not identified.

The sequence was collected from a human donor with sarcoidosis (Löfgren's syndrome or another form), or a control subject (not recorded which). Recombination connected TRBV12-3 or TRBV12-4 to TRBJ1-6, with the D gene uncertain. What was sequenced was CD4+ T cells from PBMCs. DNA sequence: TGTGCCAGCAGTTTAGGGCCTTCACCCCTCCACTTT. Its translation reads: CASSLGPSPLHF.